The following is a T cell receptor beta chain sequence with its context. Original handling: How many nucleated cells were present was estimated from reference gene primer amplification. Repertoires were generated with immunoSEQ multiplex PCR, while TCRdb's copy carries only in-frame clones and drops some. D and trimming come from the DNA, and the V and J calls and clone size come from that table. The profile covers 250,000 to 300,000 clones, with roughly nine tenths appearing a single time and 2% to 2.5% taken by the ten largest. The sample originates from a study of blood T cell repertoires in COVID-19. The wider study: Donors in the United States, Italy and Spain gave samples during acute or convalescent COVID-19. The cDNA or gDNA used as material had been derived from T cells, B-cell-depleted T cells, or PBMCs.

Per the germline V gene, CDR1 is LGHDT and CDR2 is YNNKEL (reference sequence). The length of the CDR3 is 16 residues. Between the trimmed V and J ends, which lost 0 bases and 7 bases, there was a span of 16 bases. Sequenced sample: peripheral blood. The chain employs TRBV3-1 (or the pseudogene TRBV3-2) and TRBJ2-1, with D possibly being TRBD1 (5 bases). This sequence was found in a woman in her fifties or sixties who had recovered from COVID-19. DNA of the CDR3: TGTGCCAGCAGCCAAGAGATCAGGGTGACTCATAATGAGCAGTTCTTC. It specifies CASSQEIRVTHNEQFF.